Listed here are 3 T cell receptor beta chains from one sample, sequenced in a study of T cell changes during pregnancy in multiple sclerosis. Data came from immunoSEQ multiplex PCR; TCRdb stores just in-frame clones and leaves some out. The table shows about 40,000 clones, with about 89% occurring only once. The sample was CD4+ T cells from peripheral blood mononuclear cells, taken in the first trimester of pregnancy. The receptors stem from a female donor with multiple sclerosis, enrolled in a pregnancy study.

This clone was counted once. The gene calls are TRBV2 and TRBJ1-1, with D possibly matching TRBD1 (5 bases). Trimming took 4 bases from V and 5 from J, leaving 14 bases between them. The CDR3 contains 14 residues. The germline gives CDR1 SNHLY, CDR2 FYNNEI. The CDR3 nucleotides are TGTGCCAGCAGTGCCAACCTCGGGGGGACTGAAGCTTTCTTT. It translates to CASSANLGGTEAFF. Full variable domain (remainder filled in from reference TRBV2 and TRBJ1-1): EPEVTQTPSHQVTQMGQEVILRCVPISNHLYFYWYRQILGQKVEFLVSFYNNEISEKSEIFDDQFSVERPDGSNFTLKIRSTKLEDSAMYFCASSANLGGTEAFFGQGTRLTVV.

CDR3 DNA sequence: TGCGCCAGCAGCTTGAGTCAGGGCTACGAGCAGTACTTC. Protein product: CASSLSQGYEQYF. This chain connects TRBV5-1 to TRBJ2-7; D possibly corresponds to TRBD1 (5 bases). V lost 1 base to trimming and J lost 3 bases, with 8 bases between them. The CDR3 is 13 residues long. CDR1 SGHRS and CDR2 YFSETQ come from the germline V gene.

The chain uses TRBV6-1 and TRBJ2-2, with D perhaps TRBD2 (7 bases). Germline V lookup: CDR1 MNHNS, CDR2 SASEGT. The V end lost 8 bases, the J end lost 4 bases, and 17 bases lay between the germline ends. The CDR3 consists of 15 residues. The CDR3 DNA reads TGTGCCAGCCCCTTGGGGGGGCAGACCACCGGGGAGCTGTTTTTT. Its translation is CASPLGGQTTGELFF.